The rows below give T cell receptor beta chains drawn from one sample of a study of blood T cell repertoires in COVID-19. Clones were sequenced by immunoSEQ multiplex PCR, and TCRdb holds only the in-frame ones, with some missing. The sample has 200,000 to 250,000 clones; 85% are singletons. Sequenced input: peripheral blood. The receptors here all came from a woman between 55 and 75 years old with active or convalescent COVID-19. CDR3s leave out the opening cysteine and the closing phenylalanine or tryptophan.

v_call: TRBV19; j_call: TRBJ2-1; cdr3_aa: ASSMRTGGTEQF
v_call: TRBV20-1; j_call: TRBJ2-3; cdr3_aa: SASSQRSDTQY
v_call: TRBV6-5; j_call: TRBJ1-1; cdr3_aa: ASRSLTGAHTEAF
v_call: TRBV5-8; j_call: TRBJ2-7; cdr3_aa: ASSWGQGAEQY
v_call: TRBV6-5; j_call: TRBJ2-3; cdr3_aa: ASKKPGLTTDTQY